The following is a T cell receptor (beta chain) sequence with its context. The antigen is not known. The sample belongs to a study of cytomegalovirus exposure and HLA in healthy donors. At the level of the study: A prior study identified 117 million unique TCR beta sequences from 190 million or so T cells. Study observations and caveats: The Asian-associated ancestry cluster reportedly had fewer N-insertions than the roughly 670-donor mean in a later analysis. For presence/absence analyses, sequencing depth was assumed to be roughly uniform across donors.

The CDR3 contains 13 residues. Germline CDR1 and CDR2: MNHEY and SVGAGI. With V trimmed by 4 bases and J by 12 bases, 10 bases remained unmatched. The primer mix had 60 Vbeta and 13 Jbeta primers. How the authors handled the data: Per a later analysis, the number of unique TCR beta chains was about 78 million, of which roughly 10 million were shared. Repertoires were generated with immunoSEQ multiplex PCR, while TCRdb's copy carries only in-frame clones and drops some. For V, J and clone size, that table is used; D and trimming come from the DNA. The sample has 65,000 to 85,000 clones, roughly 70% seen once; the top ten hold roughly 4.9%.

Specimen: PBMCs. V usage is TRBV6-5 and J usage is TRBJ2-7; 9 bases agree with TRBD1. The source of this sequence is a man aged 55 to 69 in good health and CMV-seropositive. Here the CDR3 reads CASSFSGTGSAYF. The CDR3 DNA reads TGTGCCAGCAGTTTTTCCGGGACAGGGAGCGCGTACTTC.